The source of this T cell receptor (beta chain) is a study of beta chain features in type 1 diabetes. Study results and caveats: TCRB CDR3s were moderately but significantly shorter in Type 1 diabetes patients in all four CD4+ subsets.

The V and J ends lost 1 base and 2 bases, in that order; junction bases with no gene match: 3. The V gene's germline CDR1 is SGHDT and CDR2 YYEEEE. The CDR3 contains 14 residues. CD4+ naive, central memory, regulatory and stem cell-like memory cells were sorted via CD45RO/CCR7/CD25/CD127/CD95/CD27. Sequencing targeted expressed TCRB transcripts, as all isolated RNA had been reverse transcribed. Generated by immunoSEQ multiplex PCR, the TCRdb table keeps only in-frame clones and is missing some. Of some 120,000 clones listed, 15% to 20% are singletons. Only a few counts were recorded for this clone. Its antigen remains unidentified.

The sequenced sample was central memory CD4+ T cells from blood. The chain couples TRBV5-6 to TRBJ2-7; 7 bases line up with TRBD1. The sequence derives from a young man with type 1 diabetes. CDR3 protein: CASSLWTGPYEQYF. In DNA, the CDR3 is TGTGCCAGCAGCTTGTGGACAGGACCCTACGAGCAGTACTTC. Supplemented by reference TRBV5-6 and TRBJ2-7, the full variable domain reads DAGVTQSPTHLIKTRGQQVTLRCSPKSGHDTVSWYQQALGQGPQFIFQYYEEEERQRGNFPDRFSGHQFPNYSSELNVNALLLGDSALYLCASSLWTGPYEQYFGPGTRLTVT.